One and the same sample provided the 9 T cell receptor beta chains below, sequenced in a study of graft-versus-host responses after intestinal transplantation. Profiling relied on immunoSEQ multiplex PCR, and the TCRdb table lists in-frame clones only, not all of them. The sample contains over 20,000 clones, around two fifths of which appear only once. Sequences were derived from alloreactive CD4+ T cells from a mixed lymphocyte reaction culture, sampled before intestinal transplant. Subset described: CFSE-low proliferating T cells sorted from roughly six-day pre-transplant mixed lymphocyte reaction (GvH or HvG direction). These receptors came from a human patient who received an intestinal transplant.

The chain links TRBV5-5 to TRBJ1-2; D ambiguous. There are 13 residues in the CDR3. Trimming removed 0 bases at V and 2 bases at J, with 5 bases between. Germline V gene data show CDR1 as SGHKS and CDR2 as YYEKEE (reference sequence). The CDR3 DNA reads TGTGCCAGCAGCTTGGCGGGGAACTATGGCTACACCTTC. Encoded protein: CASSLAGNYGYTF.

The chain recombines TRBV5-1 with TRBJ2-7; 7 nucleotides match TRBD1. CDR1 SGHRS and CDR2 YFSETQ come from the germline V gene. The CDR3 contains 16 residues. The junction had 9 bases not matched to a gene; V was cut back by 1 base and J by 2 bases. The CDR3: CASSLSARGLPYEQYF. The CDR3 region has the DNA TGCGCCAGCAGCTTGAGCGCTAGGGGGCTTCCCTACGAGCAGTACTTC.

Written as DNA, the CDR3 is TGCGCCAGCAGGGGCCAGTCGAACACCGGGGAGCTGTTTTTT. Residues: CASRGQSNTGELFF. The J gene is TRBJ2-2, the V gene TRBV5-1; D is unclear. The V end lost 5 bases, the J end lost 0 bases, and 8 bases lay between the germline ends. The V gene's germline CDR1 is SGHRS and CDR2 YFSETQ. CDR3 length: 14 amino acids.

The chain combines TRBV9 with TRBJ2-7; D might be TRBD1 (6 bases). V lost 0 bases and J 5 bases, leaving 15 bases between the germline ends. The germline gives CDR1 SGDLS, CDR2 YYNGEE. The CDR3 extends over 15 amino acids. This CDR3 reads CASSVGWTAPNEQYF. The CDR3 DNA reads as TGTGCCAGCAGCGTAGGTTGGACAGCGCCCAACGAGCAGTACTTC.

The V call is TRBV5-4, the J call TRBJ2-7; D is possibly TRBD2 (6 bases). The germline V and J ends were trimmed by 1 base and 2 bases, with 22 bases remaining between them. This CDR3 comprises 18 residues. The germline gives CDR1 SGHNT, CDR2 YYREEE (reference sequence). The CDR3 region has the DNA TGTGCCAGCAGCTTGCCCCTCTATTCTAGCGCCGGGGCCTACGAGCAGTACTTC. Its translation is CASSLPLYSSAGAYEQYF.

This clone is deemed medium-sized (0.01 to 0.1%). This rearrangement joins TRBV28 to TRBJ1-3; tentative D call: TRBD1 (5 bases). Germline V gene sequence: CDR1 MDHEN, CDR2 SYDVKM. The CDR3 length is 13 residues. V was clipped by 1 base and J by 4 bases, with 5 bases between them. The CDR3 DNA reads TGTGCCAGCAGTTTATACAGGGGAAACACCATATATTTT. The encoded protein is CASSLYRGNTIYF.

In its sample, this clone ranks as medium-sized. This sequence joins TRBV6-1 and TRBJ1-4, with no clear D. From germline, CDR1 is MNHNS and CDR2 SASEGT. CDR3 length: 14 amino acids. V was shortened by 7 bases and J by 4 bases, with 13 bases between the two germline ends. This CDR3 reads CASKFSVVNEKLFF. CDR3 coding DNA: TGTGCCAGCAAGTTCTCAGTGGTTAATGAAAAACTGTTTTTT.

This clone was observed a few times. This chain links TRBV4-3 with TRBJ1-1; D gene uncertain. Trimming took 1 base from V and 4 from J, leaving 7 bases between them. The CDR3 length is 13 residues. Germline assignment: CDR1 LGHNA and CDR2 YSLEER. The DNA for the CDR3 is TGCGCCAGCAGCCAAGTTCTTTCCACTGAAGCTTTCTTT. This gives the protein CASSQVLSTEAFF.

The chain recombines TRBV6-5 with TRBJ1-6, with unresolved D. V was shortened by 0 bases and J by 4 bases, with 10 bases between the two germline ends. Germline values: CDR1 MNHEY, CDR2 SVGAGI. The CDR3 loop spans 16 amino acids. The CDR3 protein is CASSYSAGVYNSPLHF. CDR3 DNA: TGTGCCAGCAGTTACTCGGCCGGGGTATATAATTCACCCCTCCACTTT.